This T cell receptor beta chain appears in the sequencing data of a study of T cells in Graves' hyperthyroidism and ophthalmopathy. Study-level background: Peripheral blood sampling occurred at initial diagnosis, before any treatment. Study-level findings and limits: In blood, most of the thyroid clonotypes expanded above 0.001 were also present.

It was RNA transcripts that yielded the amplified TCR beta CDR3 regions. HTBI primers were the set used in a first-round RT-PCR of the TCR CDR3. TCRdb reprocessed the multiplex PCR reads via MiXCR and lists one record per CDR3 protein. The sample has about 360,000 distinct CDR3 sequences; roughly 13% are singletons. The definition of stable Graves' hyperthyroidism was no ophthalmopathy progression within 18 months. In the case of this clonotype: Its matching antigen is unknown. A much larger clone lies one base from this, so it may be a read error.

This CDR3 comprises 14 residues. The V gene's germline CDR1 is SGHTA and CDR2 FQGNSA. This rearrangement joins TRBV7-2 to TRBJ2-7, with D hard to call. Sequenced material: blood. The clonotype was recovered from a woman aged 18-29 years with Graves' hyperthyroidism. The CDR3 nucleotides are TGTGTCAGCAGCTCTCATTTGAGCTCCTACGAGCAGTACTTC. It codes for CVSSSHLSSYEQYF. Together with reference TRBV7-2 and TRBJ2-7, the CDR3 gives the full variable domain: GAGVSQSPSNKVTEKGKDVELRCDPISGHTALYWYRQSLGQGLEFLIYFQGNSAPDKSGLPSDRFSAERTGGSVSTLTIQRTQQEDSAVYLCVSSSHLSSYEQYFGPGTRLTVT.